This entry concerns a single TCR beta chain. What it recognizes is unknown. This sample was included in a study of shared clonotypes between healthy human individuals. This CDR3 contains 17 residues. The V gene's germline CDR1 is LNHDA and CDR2 SQIVND (reference sequence). The ends were cut back, 4 bases at V and 4 bases at J, with 17 bases in the middle. Authors' methods: Filtering of immunoSEQ junctional sequences could not match full-length read filtering. Libraries were prepared by immunoSEQ multiplex PCR; TCRdb keeps only in-frame clonotypes and omits some of them. The V and J calls and clone size come from that table; D and trimming were worked out from the DNA. The table shows under 2,500,000 clones, with 90% to 96% occurring only once. Findings of the study overall: The study found lower generation probabilities in non-shared clonotypes than in those shared by all four donors. Clonotype sharing among donors was thought likely to change with sequencing depth.

The sample consisted of naive CD4+ T cells sorted from blood. The subset was: CD45RA+ positively selected. This clonotype originated in a man aged 18-30 years in good health. The chain links TRBV19 to TRBJ1-6, with D tentatively TRBD1 (5 bases). Here the CDR3 reads CASSREVTDVYNSPLHF. As DNA, the CDR3 is TGTGCCAGTAGTAGAGAAGTGACAGACGTATATAATTCACCCCTCCACTTT.